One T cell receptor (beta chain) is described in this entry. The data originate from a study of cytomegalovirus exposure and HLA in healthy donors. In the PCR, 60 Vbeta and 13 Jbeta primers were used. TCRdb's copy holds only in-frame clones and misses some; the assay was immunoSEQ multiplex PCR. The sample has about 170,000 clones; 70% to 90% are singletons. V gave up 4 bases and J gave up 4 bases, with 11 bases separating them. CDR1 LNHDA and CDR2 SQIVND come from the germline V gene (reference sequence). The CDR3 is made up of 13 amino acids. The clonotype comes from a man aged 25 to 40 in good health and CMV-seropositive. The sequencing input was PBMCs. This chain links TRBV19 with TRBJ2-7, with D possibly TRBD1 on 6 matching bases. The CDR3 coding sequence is TGTGCCAGTAGTACGGGAACAGGGTACGAGCAGTACTTC. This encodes CASSTGTGYEQYF.